This T cell receptor (beta chain) was sequenced for a study of radiotherapy plus CTLA-4 blockade in lung cancer. Study overall: Objective responses were documented in around a sixth of patients, with disease control in roughly 33%.

Produced via immunoSEQ multiplex PCR; TCRdb's table is partial and in-frame only. The table has more than 60,000 clones, 76% seen once; the top ten hold about 3%. This clone appeared once. What it binds is not known. Focal radiation and CTLA-4 blockade (ipilimumab) were tested in chemo-refractory metastatic non-small-cell lung cancer patients. The length of the CDR3 is 18 residues. Germline V gives CDR1 SGHTA, CDR2 FQGNSA. The V gene lost 2 bases and the J gene lost 3 bases, with 20 bases spanning the gap. Study findings and constraints: Together with interferon-beta, which increased in serum after radiation, early dynamic changes in blood T cell clones were reportedly the best predictors of response. Blood TCR clones of tumor origin expanded after radiotherapy plus ipilimumab.

The V and J genes are TRBV7-2 and TRBJ2-4; D call uncertain. The receptor's source is a human donor with non-small cell lung cancer who had a complete response to radiotherapy plus ipilimumab. The specimen comprised peripheral blood, sampled from a patient treated with radiotherapy plus ipilimumab. The CDR3 loop reads CASSLLRRQTVGKNIQYF. The CDR3 DNA reads TGTGCCAGCAGCTTATTGCGCAGGCAGACCGTCGGCAAAAACATTCAGTACTTC.